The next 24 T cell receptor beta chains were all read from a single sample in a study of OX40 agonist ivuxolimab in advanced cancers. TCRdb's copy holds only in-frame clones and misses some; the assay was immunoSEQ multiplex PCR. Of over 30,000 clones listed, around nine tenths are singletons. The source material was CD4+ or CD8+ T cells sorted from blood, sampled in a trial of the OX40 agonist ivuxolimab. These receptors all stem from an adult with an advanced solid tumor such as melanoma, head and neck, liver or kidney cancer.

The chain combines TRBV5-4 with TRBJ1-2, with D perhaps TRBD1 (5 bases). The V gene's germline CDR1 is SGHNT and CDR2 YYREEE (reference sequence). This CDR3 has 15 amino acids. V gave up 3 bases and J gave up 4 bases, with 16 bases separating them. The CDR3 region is CASSYVGRGTYGYTF. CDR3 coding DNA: TGTGCCAGCAGCTATGTGGGGCGCGGGACCTATGGCTACACCTTC.

The CDR3 protein is CSAFGESTEAFF. In nucleotides, the CDR3 is TGCAGCGCCTTTGGGGAGAGCACTGAAGCTTTCTTT. V is TRBV29-1 and J is TRBJ1-1; D unresolved. In germline, CDR1 is SQVTM, CDR2 ANQGSEA. V was trimmed by 7 bases and J by 4 bases, leaving 13 bases between them. The CDR3 runs 12 residues.

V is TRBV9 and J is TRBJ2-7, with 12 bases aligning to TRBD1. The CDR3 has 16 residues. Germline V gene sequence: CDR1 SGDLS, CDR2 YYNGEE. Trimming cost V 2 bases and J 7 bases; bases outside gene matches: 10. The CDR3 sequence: CASSVRPGQGAGEQYF. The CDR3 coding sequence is TGTGCCAGCAGCGTCCGACCGGGACAGGGGGCAGGGGAGCAGTACTTC. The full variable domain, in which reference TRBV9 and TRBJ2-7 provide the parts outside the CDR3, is DSGVTQTPKHLITATGQRVTLRCSPRSGDLSVYWYQQSLDQGLQFLIQYYNGEERAKGNILERFSAQQFPDLHSELNLSSLELGDSALYFCASSVRPGQGAGEQYFGPGTRLTVT.

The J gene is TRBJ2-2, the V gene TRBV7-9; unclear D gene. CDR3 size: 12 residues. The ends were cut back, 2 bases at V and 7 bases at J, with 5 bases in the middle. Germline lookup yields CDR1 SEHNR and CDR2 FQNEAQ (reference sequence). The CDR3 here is CASSLSVGELFF. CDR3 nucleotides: TGTGCCAGCAGCTTATCGGTCGGGGAGCTGTTTTTT.

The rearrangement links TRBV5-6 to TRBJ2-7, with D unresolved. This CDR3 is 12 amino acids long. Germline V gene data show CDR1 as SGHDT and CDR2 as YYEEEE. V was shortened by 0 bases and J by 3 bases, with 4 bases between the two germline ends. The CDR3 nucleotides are TGTGCCAGCAGCTTGGCTGACTACGAGCAGTACTTC. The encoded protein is CASSLADYEQYF.

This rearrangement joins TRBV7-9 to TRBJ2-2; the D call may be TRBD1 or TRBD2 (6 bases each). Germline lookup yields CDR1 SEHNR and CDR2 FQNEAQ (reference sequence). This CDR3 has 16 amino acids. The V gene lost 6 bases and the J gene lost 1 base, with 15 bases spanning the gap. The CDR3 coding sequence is TGTGCCAGCAGTCGCCCGGGGGCTGGGAACACCGGGGAGCTGTTTTTT. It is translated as CASSRPGAGNTGELFF. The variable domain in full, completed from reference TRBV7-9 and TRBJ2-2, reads DTGVSQNPRHKITKRGQNVTFRCDPISEHNRLYWYRQTLGQGPEFLTYFQNEAQLEKSRLLSDRFSAERPKGSFSTLEIQRTEQGDSAMYLCASSRPGAGNTGELFFGEGSRLTVL.

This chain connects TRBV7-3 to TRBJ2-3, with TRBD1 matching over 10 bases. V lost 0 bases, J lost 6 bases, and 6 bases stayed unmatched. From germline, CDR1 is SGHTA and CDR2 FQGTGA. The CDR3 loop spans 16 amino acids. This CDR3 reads CASSLTPGTGADTQYF. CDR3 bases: TGTGCCAGCAGCTTAACTCCCGGGACAGGGGCCGATACGCAGTATTTT.

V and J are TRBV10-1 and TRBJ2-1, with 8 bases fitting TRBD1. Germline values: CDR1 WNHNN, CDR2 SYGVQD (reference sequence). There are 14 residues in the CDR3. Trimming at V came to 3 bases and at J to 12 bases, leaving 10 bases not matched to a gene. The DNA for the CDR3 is TGCGCCAGCAGTGAAAGACAGGGGCACTGGGGGCAGTTCTTC. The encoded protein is CASSERQGHWGQFF.

CDR3 residues: CASSPLPSYNEQFF. Here the CDR3 DNA reads TGCGCCAGCAGCCCGCTCCCCTCCTACAATGAGCAGTTCTTC. The chain links TRBV5-1 to TRBJ2-1; D remains unclear. This CDR3 has 14 amino acids. In germline, CDR1 is SGHRS, CDR2 YFSETQ. Trimming took 4 bases from V and 0 from J, leaving 8 bases between them. Full variable domain (missing parts from reference TRBV5-1 and TRBJ2-1): KAGVTQTPRYLIKTRGQQVTLSCSPISGHRSVSWYQQTPGQGLQFLFEYFSETQRNKGNFPGRFSGRQFSNSRSEMNVSTLELGDSALYLCASSPLPSYNEQFFGPGTRLTVL.

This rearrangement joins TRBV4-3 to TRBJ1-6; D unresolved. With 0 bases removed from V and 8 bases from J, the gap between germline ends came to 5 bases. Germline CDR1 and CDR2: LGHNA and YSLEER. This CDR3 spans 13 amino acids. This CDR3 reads CASSQDHDSPLHF. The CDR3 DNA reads TGCGCCAGCAGCCAAGACCATGATTCACCCCTCCACTTT.

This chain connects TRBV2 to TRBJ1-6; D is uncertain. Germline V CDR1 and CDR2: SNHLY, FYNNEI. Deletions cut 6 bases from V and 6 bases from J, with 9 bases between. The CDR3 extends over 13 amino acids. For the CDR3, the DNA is TGTGCCAGCAGAACACAGACTAATTCACCCCTCCACTTT. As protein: CASRTQTNSPLHF. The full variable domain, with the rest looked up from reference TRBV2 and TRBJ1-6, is EPEVTQTPSHQVTQMGQEVILRCVPISNHLYFYWYRQILGQKVEFLVSFYNNEISEKSEIFDDQFSVERPDGSNFTLKIRSTKLEDSAMYFCASRTQTNSPLHFGNGTRLTVT.

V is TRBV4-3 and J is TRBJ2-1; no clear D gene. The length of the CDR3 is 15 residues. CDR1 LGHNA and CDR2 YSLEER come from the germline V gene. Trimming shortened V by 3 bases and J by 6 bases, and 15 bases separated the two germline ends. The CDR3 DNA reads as TGCGCCAGCAGCCATGCGGACCTTCTTCGCAATGAGCAGTTCTTC. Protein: CASSHADLLRNEQFF.

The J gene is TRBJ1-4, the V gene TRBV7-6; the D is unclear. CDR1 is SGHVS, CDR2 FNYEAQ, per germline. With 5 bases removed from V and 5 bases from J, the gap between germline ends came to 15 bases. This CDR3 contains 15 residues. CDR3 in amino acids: CASSPNPQGNEKLFF. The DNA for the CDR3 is TGTGCCAGCAGCCCAAACCCGCAAGGGAATGAAAAACTGTTTTTT.

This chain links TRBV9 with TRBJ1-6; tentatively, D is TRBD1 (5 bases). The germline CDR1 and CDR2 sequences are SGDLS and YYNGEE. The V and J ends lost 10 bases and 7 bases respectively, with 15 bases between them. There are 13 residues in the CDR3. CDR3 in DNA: TGTGCCGCAGGAGAGGGGCTGAATTCACCCCTCCACTTT. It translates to CAAGEGLNSPLHF.

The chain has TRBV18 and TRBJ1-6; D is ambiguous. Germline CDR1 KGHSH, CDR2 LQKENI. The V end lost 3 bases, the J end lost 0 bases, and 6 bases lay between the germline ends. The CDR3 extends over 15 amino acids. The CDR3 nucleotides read TGTGCCAGCTCACCCGAGGACTCCTATAATTCACCCCTCCACTTT. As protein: CASSPEDSYNSPLHF.

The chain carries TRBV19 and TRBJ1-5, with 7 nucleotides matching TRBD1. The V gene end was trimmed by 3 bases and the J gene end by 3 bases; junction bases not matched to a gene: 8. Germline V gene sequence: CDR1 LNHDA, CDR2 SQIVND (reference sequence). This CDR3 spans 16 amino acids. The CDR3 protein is CASSILGQVHNQPQHF. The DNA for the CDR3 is TGTGCCAGTAGTATTTTAGGACAGGTCCACAATCAGCCCCAGCATTTT.

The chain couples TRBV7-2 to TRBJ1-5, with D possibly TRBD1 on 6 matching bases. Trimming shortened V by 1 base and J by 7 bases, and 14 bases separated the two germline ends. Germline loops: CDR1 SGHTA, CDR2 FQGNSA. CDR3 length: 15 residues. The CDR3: CASSLVSGASQPQHF. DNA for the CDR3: TGTGCCAGCAGCTTAGTCTCGGGGGCAAGCCAGCCCCAGCATTTT.

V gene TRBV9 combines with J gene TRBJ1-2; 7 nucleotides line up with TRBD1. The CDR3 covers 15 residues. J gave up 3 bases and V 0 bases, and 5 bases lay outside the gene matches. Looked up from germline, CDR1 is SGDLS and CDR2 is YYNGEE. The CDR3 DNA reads TGTGCCAGCAGCGTAGAGGGACAGACCGACTATGGCTACACCTTC. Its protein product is CASSVEGQTDYGYTF.

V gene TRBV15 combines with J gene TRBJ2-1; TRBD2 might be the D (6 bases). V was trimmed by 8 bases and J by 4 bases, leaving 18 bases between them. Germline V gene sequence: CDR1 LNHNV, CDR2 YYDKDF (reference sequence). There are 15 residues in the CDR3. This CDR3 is CATAEGAGAYNEQFF. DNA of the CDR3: TGTGCCACCGCGGAGGGTGCGGGCGCTTACAATGAGCAGTTCTTC.

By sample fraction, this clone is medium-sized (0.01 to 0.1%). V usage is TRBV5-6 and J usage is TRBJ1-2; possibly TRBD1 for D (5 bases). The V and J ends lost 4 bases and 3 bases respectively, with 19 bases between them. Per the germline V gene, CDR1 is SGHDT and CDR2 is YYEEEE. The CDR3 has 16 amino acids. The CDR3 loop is CASSPIGATGHYGYTF. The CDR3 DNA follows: TGTGCCAGCAGCCCGATAGGGGCAACCGGGCACTATGGCTACACCTTC. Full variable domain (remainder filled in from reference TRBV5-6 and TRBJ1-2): DAGVTQSPTHLIKTRGQQVTLRCSPKSGHDTVSWYQQALGQGPQFIFQYYEEEERQRGNFPDRFSGHQFPNYSSELNVNALLLGDSALYLCASSPIGATGHYGYTFGSGTRLTVV.

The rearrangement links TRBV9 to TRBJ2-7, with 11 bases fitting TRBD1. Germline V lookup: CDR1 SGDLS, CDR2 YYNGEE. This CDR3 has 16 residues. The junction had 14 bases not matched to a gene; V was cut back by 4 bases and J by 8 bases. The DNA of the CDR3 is TGTGCCAGCAGCACCTCTTCCGGGACAGGGGGGTTCAAGCAGTACTTC. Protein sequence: CASSTSSGTGGFKQYF. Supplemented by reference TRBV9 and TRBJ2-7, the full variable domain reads DSGVTQTPKHLITATGQRVTLRCSPRSGDLSVYWYQQSLDQGLQFLIQYYNGEERAKGNILERFSAQQFPDLHSELNLSSLELGDSALYFCASSTSSGTGGFKQYFGPGTRLTVT.

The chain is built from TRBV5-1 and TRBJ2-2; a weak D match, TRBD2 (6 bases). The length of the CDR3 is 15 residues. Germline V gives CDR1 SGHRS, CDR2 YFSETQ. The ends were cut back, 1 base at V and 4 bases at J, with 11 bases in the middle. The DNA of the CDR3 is TGCGCCAGCAGCTTGACGGGAGCGGGCACCGGGGAGCTGTTTTTT. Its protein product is CASSLTGAGTGELFF.

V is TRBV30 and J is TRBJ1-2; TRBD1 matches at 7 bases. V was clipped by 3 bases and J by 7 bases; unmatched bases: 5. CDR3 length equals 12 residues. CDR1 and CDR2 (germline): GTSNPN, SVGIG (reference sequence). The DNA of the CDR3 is TGTGCCTGGAGGAGACAGGGACTTGGCTACACCTTC. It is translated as CAWRRQGLGYTF.

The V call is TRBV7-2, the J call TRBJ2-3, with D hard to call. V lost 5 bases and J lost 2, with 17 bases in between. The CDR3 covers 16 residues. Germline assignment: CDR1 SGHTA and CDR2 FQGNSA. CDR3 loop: CASSPKVRQATDTQYF. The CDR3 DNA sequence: TGTGCCAGCAGCCCAAAAGTGCGACAAGCCACAGATACGCAGTATTTT.